These T cell receptor beta chains were read from a single sample in a study of T cells in narcolepsy. Sequencing was performed with immunoSEQ multiplex PCR; in TCRdb, only in-frame clones are kept and a portion is missing. The sample lists 30,000 to 45,000 clones; around 85% were seen once. Source material: CD45RA- memory CD4+ T cells from PBMCs. The receptors here all came from a human donor with narcolepsy. The CDR3 runs from the conserved cysteine through the conserved F or W. A D gene is named only where the DNA matches it firmly. A row's size may be missing; if present it is once, few, many or a size class.

size | D | J | V | CDR3
. | TRBD2 | TRBJ2-2 | TRBV7-9 | CASSRTSVTGELFF
. | . | TRBJ2-1 | TRBV4-3 | CASSQTGKREQFF
. | TRBD1 | TRBJ1-1 | TRBV10-3 | CAISRDIAGQGNTEAFF
. | TRBD2 | TRBJ2-7 | TRBV30 | CAWSRAGLADSYEQYF
. | TRBD1 | TRBJ2-7 | TRBV7-2 | CASSARQGVHEQYF
. | . | TRBJ2-3 | TRBV29-1 | CSVVTSTDTQYF
once | . | TRBJ2-5 | TRBV10-2 | CASSDLREKETQYF
. | . | TRBJ1-6 | TRBV7-2 | CASSLAGAGNSPLHF
. | . | TRBJ2-5 | TRBV7-3 | CASSLGARETQYF
. | . | TRBJ2-7 | TRBV7-2 | CASSPRGSYEQYF
. | TRBD1 | TRBJ2-3 | TRBV7-9 | CASSSGGQGAVDTQYF
. | TRBD1 | TRBJ2-7 | TRBV6-1 | CASSVGQGPYEQYF
. | . | TRBJ2-2 | TRBV18 | CASSPPTGIDTGELFF
. | TRBD1 | TRBJ1-4 | TRBV4-2 | CASSQGTGTTNEKLFF
. | . | TRBJ2-3 | TRBV19 | CASREGVPTDTQYF
. | TRBD2 | TRBJ2-7 | TRBV7-8 | CASSLAGGYEQYF
few | . | TRBJ1-5 | TRBV7-9 | CASSDYKNQPQHF
. | TRBD1 | TRBJ2-2 | TRBV7-2 | CASRGTGSNTGELFF
. | TRBD2 | TRBJ2-5 | TRBV10-3 | CAISGRGAGGQETQYF
. | . | TRBJ1-1 | TRBV25-1 | CASSFKGRTEAFF
. | . | TRBJ2-4 | TRBV7-2 | CASSLGRDQNIQYF
. | . | TRBJ1-5 | TRBV15 | CATSSARLQPQHF
. | . | TRBJ2-1 | TRBV9 | CASSVELRGARNEQFF
few | TRBD2 | TRBJ2-7 | TRBV7-2 | CASSLESGGAWEQYF
few | TRBD1 | TRBJ1-4 | TRBV7-2 | CASSLQTGVGEKLFF
. | . | TRBJ2-7 | TRBV15 | CATSSEDPISYEQHF
. | . | TRBJ1-6 | TRBV5-6 | CASSFSPGADSPLHF
. | TRBD2 | TRBJ2-1 | TRBV19 | CASTGSGVGGYEQFF
. | . | TRBJ1-3 | TRBV7-6 | CASSARQGNTIYF
. | TRBD1 | TRBJ2-2 | TRBV5-1 | CASSPFPTSRQGAFTGELFF
. | TRBD1 | TRBJ1-2 | TRBV5-4 | CASSPPGTGVYGYTF
few | . | TRBJ1-6 | TRBV30 | CAWSRVNSPLHF
. | TRBD1 | TRBJ1-2 | TRBV18 | CASSPSGTGGFYGYTF